The rows below give T cell receptor beta chains drawn from one sample of a study of T cells expressing NK-cell markers. TCRdb reanalyzed the 5' RACE reads, giving one entry per CDR3 protein sequence and no DNA. The sample includes 350,000 to 450,000 distinct CDR3 sequences. Specimen: blood T cells: a sorted CD56 or NKG2C T cell subset, CD4+ or CD8+ T cells, or bulk PBMC T cells (not recorded which). The receptors come from a man aged 18 to 69 in good health. CDR3s include the opening cysteine and the closing phenylalanine or tryptophan.

>TRBV20-1|TRBJ1-4
CSAWGARATNEKLFF
>TRBV18|TRBJ2-5
CASSWDRIQETQYF
>TRBV12-5|TRBJ2-3
CASGSRPGTKGDTQYF
>TRBV6-5|TRBJ1-1
CASKEQGAIVSTEAFF
>TRBV9|TRBJ2-5
CASSSSGGAKTQYF
>TRBV11-1|TRBJ2-1
CASSLRRPGNEQFF
>TRBV19|TRBJ2-2
CATTAIDANTGELFF
>TRBV28|TRBJ2-2
CASSLSGGQGKRELFF
>TRBV15|TRBJ1-6
CAPQGGNSPLHF
>TRBV6-1|TRBJ1-4
CASSELRRAGRNEKLFF
>TRBV14|TRBJ2-5
CASSQARTSGTQQETQYF
>TRBV6-5|TRBJ2-7
CASSYGSRVTYEQYF
>TRBV20-1|TRBJ2-1
CSAQGGGDNEQFF
>TRBV3-1|TRBJ1-6
CASSQLNRGDNSPLHF
>TRBV10-3|TRBJ2-3
CASRGLAGSTDTQYF
>TRBV28|TRBJ1-5
CASSNEGWQPQHF
>TRBV6-5|TRBJ2-1
CASSFFMGPPNPEQFF
>TRBV29-1|TRBJ2-6
CSVGSDSGANVLTF
>TRBV6-1|TRBJ1-2
CASSQKPTRNYGYTF
>TRBV15|TRBJ2-3
CATSRDRPDSTDTQYF
>TRBV28|TRBJ1-2
CASKSGNINYGYTF
>TRBV11-2|TRBJ1-4
CASRPPGQTMIGKLFF
>TRBV5-1|TRBJ2-3
CASSPGTYFNVGDTQYF
>TRBV14|TRBJ2-3
CASSQGTGIGDTQYF
>TRBV6-1|TRBJ1-4
CATRTGYSEKLFF
>TRBV7-9|TRBJ2-3
CASSLAAGGPSTDTQYF
>TRBV5-1|TRBJ1-1
CASSSDSWGMNTEAFF
>TRBV5-5|TRBJ2-2
CASSYRGEPGELFF
>TRBV6-5|TRBJ2-1
CASSYSDRGGEQFF
>TRBV5-4|TRBJ2-1
CASSLGGGGYYEQFF
>TRBV6-1|TRBJ2-3
CASNRLAGSTDTQYF
>TRBV12-3/TRBV12-4|TRBJ2-7
CASSLLGVAGSYEQYF
>TRBV24-1|TRBJ2-7
CATNSGTGVEQYF
>TRBV10-2|TRBJ1-5
CASRAGQGNQPQHF
>TRBV18|TRBJ2-7
CASSPTAYSYEQYF
>TRBV7-2|TRBJ2-3
CASSLARRPLSTDTQYF
>TRBV12-3/TRBV12-4|TRBJ2-1
CASSRERRNEQFF
>TRBV18|TRBJ1-5
CASSPRGQGIDQPQHF
>TRBV3-1|TRBJ2-4
CASSRGDQNIQYF
>TRBV5-1|TRBJ2-1
CASSLGQGGSNEQFF
>TRBV10-3|TRBJ2-1
CAISESYNEQFF
>TRBV7-9|TRBJ2-1
CASSRVGIYNEQFF
>TRBV7-3|TRBJ2-7
CASSEGLNYEQYF
>TRBV18|TRBJ2-5
CASSPGMYQETQYF
>TRBV5-1|TRBJ1-1
CASSPRGLRTEAFF
>TRBV7-2|TRBJ2-3
CASSYRTSGTDTQYF
>TRBV29-1|TRBJ1-5
CSVRAATNQPQHF
>TRBV6-6|TRBJ2-7
CATGQVHEQYF
>TRBV6-5|TRBJ1-6
CASSYGDRGSPLHF
>TRBV20-1|TRBJ2-5
CSALVAGVGETQYF
>TRBV27|TRBJ2-2
CASSRVPNTGELFF
>TRBV20-1|TRBJ1-1
CSARQGLNTEAFF
>TRBV3-1|TRBJ2-5
CASSRQTGPQETQYF
>TRBV7-9|TRBJ1-1
CASGLLLQNTEAFF
>TRBV20-1|TRBJ2-1
CSAITRGTGKYNEQFF